This T cell receptor beta chain was recorded in a study of CD8+ T cells in alopecia areata. At the level of the study: Tofacitinib administration to treated patients was oral, at 5 to 10 mg twice daily. Findings and caveats of the study: The study found higher clonality in lesional than normal scalp, especially in alopecia totalis/universalis.

Peripheral blood and lesional scalp punch biopsies came from alopecia areata patients. This clone is a singleton in its sample. What it binds is unknown. V lost 3 bases to trimming and J lost 9 bases; unmatched junction nucleotides: 10. This CDR3 region has 14 residues. Germline V gene sequence: CDR1 GTSNPN, CDR2 SVGIG (reference sequence). cDNA serving as the sequencing template came from extracted, reverse transcribed RNA. The data were produced by immunoSEQ multiplex PCR, yet TCRdb's version contains in-frame clones alone and is incomplete. Of 140,000 to 150,000 clones listed, 51% are singletons. The rearrangement uses TRBV30 and TRBJ2-7; 11 positions agree with TRBD1. The TCR was taken from a human donor with alopecia areata. The sample here was CD4+ T cells sorted from blood, taken at week 0. CDR3 protein: CAWRSGTGGIGQYF. CDR3 bases: TGTGCCTGGAGAAGTGGGACAGGGGGTATTGGGCAGTACTTC. Full variable domain (rest looked up from reference TRBV30 and TRBJ2-7): SQTIHQWPATLVQPVGSPLSLECTVEGTSNPNLYWYRQAAGRGLQLLFYSVGIGQISSEVPQNLSASRPQDRQFILSSKKLLLSDSGFYLCAWRSGTGGIGQYFGPGTRLTVT.